This T cell receptor beta chain was profiled in a study of blood T cell repertoires in COVID-19. This clone showed up just a few times. In the original workflow: For nucleated cells, counts were estimated from reference gene primer amplification. Here immunoSEQ multiplex PCR was the method, and the copy in TCRdb shows in-frame clones only, minus some. V and J calls plus clone size are reproduced from that table; the DNA served to infer D and trimming. This sample has 180,000 or so clones, with around 85% found just once. The sample consisted of peripheral blood. This sequence originates from a man between 60 and 75 years old who had recovered from COVID-19.

The CDR3 protein is CASSLGRGGVDNIQYF. As DNA, the CDR3 is TGTGCCAGCAGCTTAGGCCGCGGGGGGGTGGATAACATTCAGTACTTC. V usage is TRBV5-4 and J usage is TRBJ2-4; 9 bases fit TRBD2. Germline V gene data show CDR1 as SGHNT and CDR2 as YYREEE (reference sequence). The V and J ends lost 2 bases and 7 bases, in that order; junction bases with no gene match: 10. The CDR3 is 16 residues long.